These 2 T cell receptor beta chains share one sample of origin, sequenced in a study of T-cell memory formation after mild COVID-19. A single record per CDR3 protein comes from TCRdb applying MiXCR to the 5' RACE reads. The sample yields under 200,000 distinct CDR3 sequences, roughly 11% seen once. Sequencing was done on a sample of PBMCs or a T cell subset sorted from them (not recorded which). The receptor source for this set is a young man who had mild COVID-19 (a few samples of this study predate the infection). Cell type and time point are not known.

V is TRBV27 and J is TRBJ2-1, with 11 bases aligning to TRBD2. Germline V gene lookup returns CDR1 MNHEY and CDR2 SMNVEV (reference sequence). Unmatched junction bases numbered 10, after V lost 6 bases and J lost 3 bases. The CDR3 is 17 amino acids. CDR3 in amino acids: CASSSQGTSGNYNEQFF. The CDR3 DNA is TGTGCCAGCAGCTCACAAGGGACTAGCGGCAACTACAATGAGCAGTTCTTC.

This clonotype was observed a handful of times. V is TRBV2 and J is TRBJ2-7; maybe TRBD2 (5 bases). Trimming cost V 6 bases and J 3 bases, with 12 bases left between them. The CDR3 length is 13 residues. From germline, CDR1 is SNHLY and CDR2 FYNNEI. The CDR3 nucleotides are TGTGCCAGCAGGGCGGAAGGAGGCTACGAGCAGTACGTC. As protein: CASRAEGGYEQYV.